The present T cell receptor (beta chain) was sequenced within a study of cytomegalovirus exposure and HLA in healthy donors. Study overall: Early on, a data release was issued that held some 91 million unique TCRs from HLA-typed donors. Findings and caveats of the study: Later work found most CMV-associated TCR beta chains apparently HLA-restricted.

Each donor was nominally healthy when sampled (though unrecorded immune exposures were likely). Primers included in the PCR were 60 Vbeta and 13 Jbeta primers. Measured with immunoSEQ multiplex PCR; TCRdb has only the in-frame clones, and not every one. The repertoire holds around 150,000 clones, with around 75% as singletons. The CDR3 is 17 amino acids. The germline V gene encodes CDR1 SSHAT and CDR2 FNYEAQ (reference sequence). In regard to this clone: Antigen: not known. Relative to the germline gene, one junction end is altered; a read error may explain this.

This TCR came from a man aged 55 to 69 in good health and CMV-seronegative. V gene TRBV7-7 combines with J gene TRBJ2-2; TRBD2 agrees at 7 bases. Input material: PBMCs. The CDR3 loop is CASSPRAGGGNTGELFF. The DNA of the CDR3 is TGTGCTAGCAGCCCCCGAGCGGGCGGGGGGAACACCGGGGAGCTGTTTTTT.